This is a list of T cell receptor beta chains from one sample in a study of blood T cell repertoires in COVID-19. Sequencing used immunoSEQ multiplex PCR; TCRdb keeps in-frame clones, though not all of them. This table has 190,000 or so clones, around 90% appearing once. The sequencing sample was made of PBMCs or T cells enriched from blood (not recorded which). The receptor set was obtained from a woman younger than 45 who had recovered from COVID-19. Each CDR3 is given with its conserved first and last residue. A D gene is named only where the DNA matches it firmly. Rows give clone size only sometimes, using once, few, many, or a class for an expanded clone.

j_gene: TRBJ1-1; d_gene: .; v_gene: TRBV19; abundance: .; CDR3aa: CASSMSREVGTEAFF; CDR3nt: TGTGCCAGTAGTATGTCCCGGGAGGTTGGCACTGAAGCTTTCTTT
j_gene: TRBJ1-4; d_gene: .; v_gene: TRBV25-1; abundance: few; CDR3aa: CASTRGRGEKLFF; CDR3nt: TGTGCCAGTACTAGGGGCAGGGGTGAAAAACTGTTTTTT
j_gene: TRBJ1-6; d_gene: TRBD1; v_gene: TRBV6-1; abundance: .; CDR3aa: CASSERTGVSPLHF; CDR3nt: TGTGCCAGCAGTGAAAGGACAGGGGTTTCACCCCTCCACTTT
j_gene: TRBJ1-2; d_gene: TRBD1; v_gene: TRBV25-1; abundance: .; CDR3aa: CASGDSKSYGYTF; CDR3nt: TGTGCCAGCGGGGACAGTAAAAGCTATGGCTACACCTTC
j_gene: TRBJ2-5; d_gene: .; v_gene: TRBV3-1/TRBV3-2; abundance: .; CDR3aa: CASSQDIRVFRETQYF; CDR3nt: TGTGCCAGCAGCCAAGATATCAGGGTTTTTCGAGAGACCCAGTACTTC
j_gene: TRBJ2-2; d_gene: .; v_gene: TRBV24-1; abundance: .; CDR3aa: CATSDPNFPGTNTGELFF; CDR3nt: TGTGCCACCAGTGACCCCAACTTTCCGGGGACGAACACCGGGGAGCTGTTTTTT
j_gene: TRBJ2-5; d_gene: .; v_gene: TRBV25-1; abundance: .; CDR3aa: CASSVFRAQETQYF; CDR3nt: TGTGCCAGCAGTGTATTCAGGGCCCAAGAGACCCAGTACTTC
j_gene: TRBJ2-5; d_gene: TRBD1; v_gene: TRBV30; abundance: .; CDR3aa: CASSPRDSEEIQYF; CDR3nt: TGTGCTTCCTCCCCCCGGGACAGTGAAGAGATCCAGTACTTC
j_gene: TRBJ2-2; d_gene: TRBD2; v_gene: TRBV27; abundance: .; CDR3aa: CATHGLAGGPNTGELFF; CDR3nt: TGTGCCACCCACGGACTAGCGGGAGGCCCGAACACCGGGGAGCTGTTTTTT
j_gene: TRBJ2-1; d_gene: .; v_gene: TRBV5-1; abundance: once; CDR3aa: CASSLVGTAGNEQFF; CDR3nt: TGCGCCAGCAGCTTGGTAGGGACTGCTGGCAATGAGCAGTTCTTC
j_gene: TRBJ2-1; d_gene: .; v_gene: TRBV4-3; abundance: once; CDR3aa: CASSHPDSYNEQFF; CDR3nt: TGCGCCAGCAGCCACCCGGACAGCTACAATGAGCAGTTCTTC
j_gene: TRBJ2-1; d_gene: .; v_gene: TRBV3-1/TRBV3-2; abundance: .; CDR3aa: CASSQGSASYNEQFF; CDR3nt: TGTGCCAGCAGCCAAGGCAGTGCTTCCTACAATGAGCAGTTCTTC
j_gene: TRBJ2-7; d_gene: .; v_gene: TRBV3-1/TRBV3-2; abundance: few; CDR3aa: CASSQQGTGEQYF; CDR3nt: TGTGCCAGCAGCCAACAGGGGACCGGCGAGCAGTACTTC
j_gene: TRBJ2-3; d_gene: .; v_gene: TRBV6-2/TRBV6-3; abundance: .; CDR3aa: CASSSISLADGSTDTQYF; CDR3nt: TGTGCCAGCAGTTCTATTTCGTTAGCGGATGGGAGCACAGATACGCAGTATTTT
j_gene: TRBJ1-5; d_gene: TRBD1; v_gene: TRBV19; abundance: .; CDR3aa: CASSSGTGLQWPQHF; CDR3nt: TGTGCCAGTAGTAGCGGGACAGGTCTCCAATGGCCCCAGCATTTT
j_gene: TRBJ1-4; d_gene: .; v_gene: TRBV14; abundance: .; CDR3aa: CASSPYGMINEKLFF; CDR3nt: TGTGCCAGCAGCCCCTACGGGATGATTAATGAAAAACTGTTTTTT
j_gene: TRBJ2-2; d_gene: .; v_gene: TRBV24-1; abundance: few; CDR3aa: CATSELNRGGELFF; CDR3nt: TGTGCCACCAGTGAATTAAATCGCGGCGGGGAGCTGTTTTTT
j_gene: TRBJ2-2; d_gene: .; v_gene: TRBV12-3/TRBV12-4; abundance: .; CDR3aa: CASSPGVTGELFF; CDR3nt: TGTGCCAGCAGTCCCGGGGTCACCGGGGAGCTGTTTTTT
j_gene: TRBJ1-1; d_gene: .; v_gene: TRBV20-1; abundance: .; CDR3aa: CSALWNTEAFF; CDR3nt: TGCAGTGCCCTCTGGAACACTGAAGCTTTCTTT
j_gene: TRBJ1-1; d_gene: .; v_gene: TRBV5-4; abundance: .; CDR3aa: CASSLGIYTNTEAFF; CDR3nt: TGTGCCAGCAGCTTGGGTATCTATACGAACACTGAAGCTTTCTTT
j_gene: TRBJ2-5; d_gene: .; v_gene: TRBV20-1; abundance: .; CDR3aa: CSAAAGETQYF; CDR3nt: TGCAGTGCCGCGGCGGGAGAGACCCAGTACTTC
j_gene: TRBJ1-1; d_gene: TRBD1; v_gene: TRBV7-3; abundance: .; CDR3aa: CASSAQGQLNTEAFF; CDR3nt: TGTGCCAGCAGCGCACAGGGACAGTTGAACACTGAAGCTTTCTTT
j_gene: TRBJ1-5; d_gene: .; v_gene: TRBV6-6; abundance: .; CDR3aa: CASSSGFVSNQPQHF; CDR3nt: TGTGCCAGCAGCTCCGGGTTCGTAAGCAATCAGCCCCAGCATTTT
j_gene: TRBJ2-1; d_gene: .; v_gene: TRBV27; abundance: .; CDR3aa: CASSLLSRERNEQFF; CDR3nt: TGTGCCAGCAGTTTATTGAGCCGGGAGCGCAATGAGCAGTTCTTC
j_gene: TRBJ1-4; d_gene: .; v_gene: TRBV18; abundance: .; CDR3aa: CASSPGMSNEKLFF; CDR3nt: TGTGCCAGCTCTCCCGGTATGTCTAATGAAAAACTGTTTTTT
j_gene: TRBJ2-1; d_gene: .; v_gene: TRBV2; abundance: .; CDR3aa: CASRETARTMKQFF; CDR3nt: TGTGCCAGCAGGGAGACAGCCAGGACAATGAAGCAGTTCTTC
j_gene: TRBJ2-1; d_gene: TRBD1; v_gene: TRBV7-2; abundance: few; CDR3aa: CASSLRDRGSYNEQFF; CDR3nt: TGTGCCAGCAGCTTAAGGGACAGGGGTTCCTACAATGAGCAGTTCTTC
j_gene: TRBJ1-5; d_gene: .; v_gene: TRBV19; abundance: once; CDR3aa: CASSMARGQPQHF; CDR3nt: TGTGCCAGTAGTATGGCCCGGGGTCAGCCCCAGCATTTT
j_gene: TRBJ2-4; d_gene: TRBD1; v_gene: TRBV24-1; abundance: .; CDR3aa: CATSEGQGAGAKNIQYF; CDR3nt: TGTGCCACCAGTGAGGGACAGGGGGCTGGGGCCAAAAACATTCAGTACTTC
j_gene: TRBJ1-5; d_gene: TRBD1; v_gene: TRBV28; abundance: .; CDR3aa: CASRGGQGNQPQHF; CDR3nt: TGTGCCAGCAGGGGGGGACAGGGGAATCAGCCCCAGCATTTT
j_gene: TRBJ1-1; d_gene: TRBD1; v_gene: TRBV6-1; abundance: .; CDR3aa: CASSEDVVFDRVNTEAFF; CDR3nt: TGTGCCAGCAGTGAAGATGTCGTGTTTGACAGGGTAAACACTGAAGCTTTCTTT
j_gene: TRBJ2-2; d_gene: .; v_gene: TRBV6-4; abundance: .; CDR3aa: CASRGGQHTGELFF; CDR3nt: TGTGCCAGCAGAGGCGGACAACACACCGGGGAGCTGTTTTTT
j_gene: TRBJ1-4; d_gene: TRBD1; v_gene: TRBV3-1/TRBV3-2; abundance: .; CDR3aa: CASSQRSQGEGTNEKLFF; CDR3nt: TGTGCCAGCAGCCAAAGATCACAGGGGGAAGGAACTAATGAAAAACTGTTTTTT